The 9 T cell receptor beta chains in this list originate from one sample, sequenced in a study of shared clonotypes between healthy human individuals. Here immunoSEQ multiplex PCR was the method, and the copy in TCRdb shows in-frame clones only, minus some. The data show 1,400,000 or so clones, around 98.5% seen once. The source material was naive CD4+ T cells sorted from blood. Indicated subset: CD45RA+ positively selected. These receptors all come from a man aged 25-45 years in good health.

The chain joins TRBV6-1 to TRBJ1-1, with D tentatively TRBD1 (5 bases). V was pared by 6 bases and J by 4 bases, with 15 bases between. CDR3 length equals 14 residues. The germline V gene encodes CDR1 MNHNS and CDR2 SASEGT. The CDR3 sequence: CASRAGHLSTEAFF. Written as DNA, the CDR3 is TGTGCCAGCAGAGCTGGACACCTGAGCACTGAAGCTTTCTTT.

The rearrangement links TRBV19 to TRBJ2-3; TRBD2 aligns across 8 bases. The CDR3 length is 15 residues. V shed 1 base, J shed 3 bases, and the junction held 3 bases outside the gene matches. Germline V gene lookup returns CDR1 LNHDA and CDR2 SQIVND (reference sequence). CDR3 amino acids: CASSIGGGRTDTQYF. The CDR3 DNA reads TGTGCCAGTAGTATAGGGGGCGGGAGGACAGATACGCAGTATTTT.

The CDR3 spells CASEQGISNQPQHF. In DNA form, the CDR3 reads TGTGCCAGCGAACAGGGTATAAGCAATCAGCCCCAGCATTTT. V is TRBV6-1 and J is TRBJ1-5; D might be TRBD1 (6 bases). Germline CDR1 MNHNS, CDR2 SASEGT. The CDR3 has 14 residues. The V end lost 8 bases, the J end lost 1 base, and 12 bases lay between the germline ends.

This chain links TRBV19 with TRBJ1-4, with TRBD1 identical over 7 bases. The CDR3 length is 16 residues. Germline loops: CDR1 LNHDA, CDR2 SQIVND (reference sequence). After removal of 4 bases from V and 0 bases from J, the junction contained 5 bases not matched to a gene. CDR3 nucleotides: TGTGCCAGTAGTACAGGACAGGCCGCAACTAATGAAAAACTGTTTTTT. This gives the protein CASSTGQAATNEKLFF.

The rearrangement links TRBV6-6 to TRBJ2-1; D unresolved. The CDR3 runs to 14 residues. V was trimmed by 8 bases and J by 0 bases, leaving 11 bases between them. Per the germline V gene, CDR1 is MNHNY and CDR2 is SVGAGI (reference sequence). CDR3 loop: CASSWRSSYNEQFF. Written as DNA, the CDR3 is TGTGCCAGCTCTTGGCGGAGCTCCTACAATGAGCAGTTCTTC.

The J gene is TRBJ2-7, the V gene TRBV18, with D possibly TRBD1 on 5 matching bases. Germline V CDR1 and CDR2: KGHSH, LQKENI. The CDR3 totals 12 residues. The V gene lost 6 bases and the J gene lost 5 bases, with 11 bases spanning the gap. Here the CDR3 reads CASSSDSHEQYF. The CDR3 DNA sequence: TGTGCCAGCTCGAGCGACAGCCACGAGCAGTACTTC.

This chain joins TRBV14 and TRBJ2-1, with a possible D match to TRBD2 (5 bases). The germline gives CDR1 SGHDN, CDR2 FVKESK. This CDR3 has 14 residues. The ends were cut back, 1 base at V and 8 bases at J, with 12 bases in the middle. The CDR3 reads CASSQGRRFDEQFF. The CDR3 DNA reads TGTGCCAGCAGCCAAGGTCGGAGGTTTGATGAGCAGTTCTTC.

The gene calls are TRBV9 and TRBJ2-1; 8 bases align to TRBD2. The CDR3 is 14 amino acids. The germline V gene has CDR1 SGDLS and CDR2 YYNGEE. V shed 3 bases, J shed 4 bases, and the junction held 3 bases outside the gene matches. CDR3 sequence reads: CASSDSGDYNEQFF. CDR3 DNA: TGTGCCAGCAGCGATAGCGGGGATTACAATGAGCAGTTCTTC.

This chain uses TRBV9 with TRBJ2-1; D unresolved. This CDR3 contains 13 residues. Deletions cut 0 bases from V and 10 bases from J, with 11 bases between. Germline loops: CDR1 SGDLS, CDR2 YYNGEE. The CDR3 reads CASSVVPAAEQFF. DNA for the CDR3: TGTGCCAGCAGCGTAGTACCGGCAGCCGAGCAGTTCTTC.